This TCR beta chain was profiled in a study of T cells in tumors after PD-1 blockade. In the study overall: A subset received ongoing vismodegib 150 mg daily alongside anti-PD-1 therapy.

The junction had 5 bases not matched to a gene; V was cut back by 1 base and J by 10 bases. Germline V lookup: CDR1 SGHVS, CDR2 FQNEAQ. The CDR3 runs to 14 residues. Only in-frame clones appear in the TCRdb table, and some are missing; sequencing was by immunoSEQ multiplex PCR. This table holds approximately 50,000 clones, approximately 79% found once. The source of this sequence is a human donor with advanced basal cell or squamous cell carcinoma (not recorded which). The chain employs TRBV7-8 and TRBJ2-1; 9 bases line up with TRBD2. This specimen consisted of PBMCs, obtained before anti-PD-1 therapy. The CDR3 region has the DNA TGTGCCAGCAGCTTAGTGCGGGGGGGCGAGGAGCAGTTCTTC. This translates into CASSLVRGGEEQFF.